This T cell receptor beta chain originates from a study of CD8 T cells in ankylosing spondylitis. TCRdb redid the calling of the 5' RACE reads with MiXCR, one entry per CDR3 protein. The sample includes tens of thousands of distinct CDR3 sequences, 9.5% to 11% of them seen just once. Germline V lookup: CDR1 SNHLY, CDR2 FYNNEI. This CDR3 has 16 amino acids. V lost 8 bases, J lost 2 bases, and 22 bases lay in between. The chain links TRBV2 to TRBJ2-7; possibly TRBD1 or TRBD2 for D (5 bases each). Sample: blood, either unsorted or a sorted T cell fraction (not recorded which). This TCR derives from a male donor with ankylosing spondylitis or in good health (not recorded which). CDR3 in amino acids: CASQESGTSPTYEQYF. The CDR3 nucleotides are TGTGCCAGCCAAGAGTCCGGGACCTCCCCTACCTACGAGCAGTACTTC.